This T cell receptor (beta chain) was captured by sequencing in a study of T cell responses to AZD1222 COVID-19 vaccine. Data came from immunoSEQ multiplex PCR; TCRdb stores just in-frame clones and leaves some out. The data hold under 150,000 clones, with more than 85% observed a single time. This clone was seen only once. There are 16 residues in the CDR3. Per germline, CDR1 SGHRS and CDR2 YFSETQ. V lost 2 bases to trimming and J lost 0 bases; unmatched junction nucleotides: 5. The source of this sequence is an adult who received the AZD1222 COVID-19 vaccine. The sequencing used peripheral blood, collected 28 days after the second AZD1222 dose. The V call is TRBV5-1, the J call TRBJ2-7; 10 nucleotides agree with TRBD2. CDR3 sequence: CASSFSLAGASYEQYF. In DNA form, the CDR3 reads TGCGCCAGCAGCTTTTCCCTAGCGGGGGCCTCCTACGAGCAGTACTTC.